The subject of this entry is one T cell receptor (beta chain). The CDR3 consists of 10 residues. The ends lost 8 bases at V and 12 bases at J; junction bases unmatched: 7. Germline V gene lookup returns CDR1 GTSNPN and CDR2 SVGIG (reference sequence). These data come from a study of T cell changes during pregnancy in multiple sclerosis. Libraries were prepared by immunoSEQ multiplex PCR; TCRdb keeps only in-frame clonotypes and omits some of them. The data show 65,000 to 95,000 clones, roughly 94% seen once. The chain carries TRBV30 and TRBJ2-1; 7 bases map to TRBD2. This receptor was obtained from a female donor in good health, enrolled as a control in a pregnancy study. The sequencing here drew on peripheral blood, taken in the second trimester of pregnancy. The CDR3 DNA follows: TGTGCCGGAACCGGGACTACGCAGTTCTTC. This codes for CAGTGTTQFF.